These 25 T cell receptor beta chains were sequenced from one sample in a study of blood T cell repertoires in COVID-19. This table comes from immunoSEQ multiplex PCR, and its TCRdb copy is limited to in-frame clones, with some not included. This sample has about 250,000 clones, with 65% to 90% found just once. The sequencing sample was made of PBMCs or T cells enriched from blood (not recorded which). These receptors were taken from a woman between 45 and 65 years old with acute COVID-19.

The J gene is TRBJ2-1, the V gene TRBV11-2; perhaps TRBD1 as D (5 bases). The CDR3 totals 15 residues. Germline CDR1 SGHAT, CDR2 FQNNGV. Trimming removed 5 bases at V and 5 bases at J, with 16 bases between. The CDR3 region has the DNA TGTGCCAGCAGCGTAGTAGGGTTGACAGACAATGAGCAGTTCTTC. Protein product: CASSVVGLTDNEQFF.

The genes are TRBV25-1 and TRBJ1-2; D is undetermined. Trimming pared 3 bases from V and 8 bases from J, leaving 13 bases between. Germline V gene sequence: CDR1 MGHDK, CDR2 SYGVNS. The CDR3 is 13 amino acids. CDR3 loop: CASSEVLRSGYTF. CDR3 sequence (DNA): TGTGCCAGCAGTGAGGTTCTGCGTTCGGGCTACACCTTC.

The chain couples TRBV7-2 to TRBJ1-1; D not resolved. Germline V gene sequence: CDR1 SGHTA, CDR2 FQGNSA. V shed 0 bases and J shed 7 bases, with 6 bases lying between them. The CDR3 spans 12 residues. The DNA for the CDR3 is TGTGCCAGCAGCTTAGCGCGCGTTGAAGCTTTCTTT. This gives the protein CASSLARVEAFF.

V gene TRBV5-1 combines with J gene TRBJ1-3, with a weak D call TRBD1 (5 bases). There are 17 residues in the CDR3. Germline CDR1 and CDR2: SGHRS and YFSETQ. Trimming took off 0 bases at V and 0 bases at J, with 13 bases between the two ends. The CDR3 here is CASSLDPGLSSGNTIYF. In DNA form, the CDR3 reads TGCGCCAGCAGCTTGGATCCGGGACTTAGCTCTGGAAACACCATATATTTT.

V usage is TRBV19 and J usage is TRBJ2-2; TRBD1 matches at 9 bases. The V gene end was trimmed by 9 bases and the J gene end by 6 bases; junction bases not matched to a gene: 5. CDR1 and CDR2 (germline): LNHDA, SQIVND (reference sequence). This CDR3 contains 13 residues. The CDR3 bases are TGTGCCAGCTTACAGGGGGCGCCCGGGGAGCTGTTTTTT. It encodes CASLQGAPGELFF.

The genes are TRBV27 and TRBJ2-1, with D maybe TRBD1 (5 bases). CDR3 length: 16 residues. Germline V gene sequence: CDR1 MNHEY, CDR2 SMNVEV (reference sequence). The V and J ends lost 3 bases and 0 bases respectively, with 12 bases between them. For the CDR3, the DNA is TGTGCCAGCAGTTTTACAGGCGGCAGCTCCTACAATGAGCAGTTCTTC. This encodes CASSFTGGSSYNEQFF.

This chain connects TRBV19 to TRBJ1-3; D possibly corresponds to TRBD1 (6 bases). Germline values: CDR1 LNHDA, CDR2 SQIVND (reference sequence). This CDR3 region has 14 residues. The germline V and J ends were trimmed by 6 bases and 3 bases, with 12 bases remaining between them. CDR3 sequence: CASSPAGDGNTIYF. The CDR3 bases are TGTGCCAGTAGCCCGGCAGGGGATGGAAACACCATATATTTT. The full variable domain, rest sourced from reference TRBV19 and TRBJ1-3, is DGGITQSPKYLFRKEGQNVTLSCEQNLNHDAMYWYRQDPGQGLRLIYYSQIVNDFQKGDIAEGYSVSREKKESFPLTVTSAQKNPTAFYLCASSPAGDGNTIYFGEGSWLTVV.

The gene calls are TRBV19 and TRBJ2-3; 10 positions match TRBD1. V trimming: 4 bases; J trimming: 4 bases; junction bases outside the gene matches: 5. The CDR3 has 15 residues. Germline V gene lookup returns CDR1 LNHDA and CDR2 SQIVND (reference sequence). The CDR3 coding sequence is TGTGCCAGTAGTAAGGGGGACAGGGGACCAGATACGCAGTATTTT. Translated: CASSKGDRGPDTQYF.

The CDR3 coding sequence is TGTGCCAGTAGTTCCCTGGTGGCGGGGGATAATGGCTACACCTTC. This translates into CASSSLVAGDNGYTF. The chain links TRBV19 to TRBJ1-2; the D gene is possibly TRBD1 (5 bases). This CDR3 has 15 amino acids. Trimming removed 5 bases at V and 6 bases at J, with 19 bases between. CDR1 and CDR2 (germline): LNHDA, SQIVND (reference sequence).

Details on this clone: In the same sample, other DNA sequences code for this CDR3. The chain carries TRBV11-2 and TRBJ1-1, with D maybe TRBD1 (5 bases). V gave up 2 bases and J gave up 5 bases, with 9 bases separating them. The CDR3 consists of 13 residues. The germline CDR1 and CDR2 sequences are SGHAT and FQNNGV. CDR3 amino acids: CASSLQGGTEAFF. Written as DNA, the CDR3 is TGTGCCAGCAGCTTACAGGGAGGGACTGAAGCTTTCTTT.

The chain links TRBV19 to TRBJ1-2; D not resolved. This CDR3 is 13 amino acids long. In germline, CDR1 is LNHDA, CDR2 SQIVND (reference sequence). The V end was cut by 5 bases, the J end by 8 bases, with 15 bases between. As DNA, the CDR3 is TGTGCCAGTAGTTTCCTGAGTAGCGAGGGCTACACCTTC. Translated, it gives CASSFLSSEGYTF.

DNA of the CDR3: TGTGCCAGCAGCTCCCCTCGAGGAGCGAACAATGAGCAGTTCTTC. Its translation is CASSSPRGANNEQFF. V usage is TRBV7-9 and J usage is TRBJ2-1, with no clear D. This CDR3 region has 15 residues. Trimming took 4 bases from V and 5 from J, leaving 15 bases between them. The V gene's germline CDR1 is SEHNR and CDR2 FQNEAQ (reference sequence).

The chain is built from TRBV18 and TRBJ1-4, with D possibly being TRBD1 (6 bases). In germline, CDR1 is KGHSH, CDR2 LQKENI. This CDR3 spans 14 amino acids. V shed 6 bases and J shed 4 bases, with 12 bases lying between them. CDR3 nucleotides: TGTGCCAGCTCGCAAACAGGGTTTAATGAAAAACTGTTTTTT. Translated, it gives CASSQTGFNEKLFF. Drawing the rest from reference TRBV18 and TRBJ1-4, the complete variable domain is NAGVMQNPRHLVRRRGQEARLRCSPMKGHSHVYWYRQLPEEGLKFMVYLQKENIIDESGMPKERFSAEFPKEGPSILRIQQVVRGDSAAYFCASSQTGFNEKLFFGSGTQLSVL.

This chain joins TRBV12-3 or TRBV12-4 and TRBJ1-2; no clear D gene. The CDR3 totals 13 residues. The V and J ends lost 0 bases and 8 bases respectively, with 10 bases between them. In DNA form, the CDR3 reads TGTGCCAGCAGTTTAGCACGAGGGTTGGGCTACACCTTC. It is translated as CASSLARGLGYTF.

DNA for the CDR3: TGTGCCTTCGGGACAGGACGAAATGAAAAACTGTTTTTT. Translating gives CAFGTGRNEKLFF. V and J are TRBV30 and TRBJ1-4, with 8 positions matching TRBD1. Unmatched junction bases numbered 6, after V lost 7 bases and J lost 5 bases. This CDR3 contains 13 residues. Germline V gives CDR1 GTSNPN, CDR2 SVGIG (reference sequence).

The chain uses TRBV7-2 and TRBJ2-6; D is uncertain. From germline, CDR1 is SGHTA and CDR2 FQGNSA. The CDR3 has 17 amino acids. Trimming left V 2 bases short and J 0 bases short, with 11 bases between. CDR3 sequence: CASSLYELLSGANVLTF. DNA for the CDR3: TGTGCCAGCAGCTTATACGAGCTTCTCTCTGGGGCCAACGTCCTGACTTTC.

This chain joins TRBV5-1 and TRBJ2-7; 11 nucleotides agree with TRBD2. The V segment lost 0 bases and the J segment 5 bases; nucleotides outside the gene matches: 7. This CDR3 is 16 amino acids long. The germline CDR1 and CDR2 sequences are SGHRS and YFSETQ. The CDR3 protein is CASSLEASGGYNEQYF. The CDR3 DNA sequence: TGCGCCAGCAGCTTGGAGGCTAGCGGGGGGTATAACGAGCAGTACTTC. Based on the CDR3 plus reference TRBV5-1 and TRBJ2-7, the full variable domain is KAGVTQTPRYLIKTRGQQVTLSCSPISGHRSVSWYQQTPGQGLQFLFEYFSETQRNKGNFPGRFSGRQFSNSRSEMNVSTLELGDSALYLCASSLEASGGYNEQYFGPGTRLTVT.

The chain couples TRBV30 to TRBJ1-2; no definite D call. V was pared by 4 bases and J by 5 bases, with 14 bases between. In germline, CDR1 is GTSNPN, CDR2 SVGIG (reference sequence). This CDR3 region has 13 residues. The CDR3 here is CAWTPRPRYGYTF. CDR3 nucleotide sequence: TGTGCCTGGACCCCGCGGCCCCGGTATGGCTACACCTTC.

The table lists this clone with a few counts. V and J are TRBV7-8 and TRBJ2-1; 12 bases map to TRBD2. V shed 5 bases, J shed 0 bases, and the junction held 8 bases outside the gene matches. Germline V gives CDR1 SGHVS, CDR2 FQNEAQ. This CDR3 spans 18 amino acids. The CDR3 nucleotides read TGTGCCAGCAGCCATACCCTAGCGGGGGGGATCTCCTACAATGAGCAGTTCTTC. Residues: CASSHTLAGGISYNEQFF.

The V gene is TRBV19, the J gene TRBJ2-4; weak D call: TRBD1 (6 bases). The germline gives CDR1 LNHDA, CDR2 SQIVND (reference sequence). Trimming left V 5 bases short and J 4 bases short, with 18 bases between. CDR3 size: 16 residues. The CDR3 sequence: CASSPLHTGSKNIQYF. The DNA of the CDR3 is TGTGCCAGTAGTCCACTCCATACAGGGTCAAAAAACATTCAGTACTTC.

This chain links TRBV19 with TRBJ2-7, with 11 positions matching TRBD2. Germline V CDR1 and CDR2: LNHDA, SQIVND (reference sequence). The CDR3 length is 15 residues. Germline trimming cut 3 bases from V and 4 bases from J; bases unmatched to any gene: 5. The DNA for the CDR3 is TGTGCCAGTAGTATCGTTTTAGCGGGGGGGTACGAGCAGTACTTC. Translation: CASSIVLAGGYEQYF.

This chain uses TRBV28 with TRBJ1-1; 8 bases are shared with TRBD1. The ends lost 7 bases at V and 4 bases at J; junction bases unmatched: 5. Germline lookup yields CDR1 MDHEN and CDR2 SYDVKM. This CDR3 has 13 residues. DNA for the CDR3: TGTGCCAGCAAACAGGGGGTCGTCACTGAAGCTTTCTTT. Protein product: CASKQGVVTEAFF.

The chain links TRBV30 to TRBJ1-4; D is ambiguous. Trimming pared 0 bases from V and 5 bases from J, leaving 13 bases between. Germline V gene sequence: CDR1 GTSNPN, CDR2 SVGIG (reference sequence). The CDR3 is 15 amino acids. CDR3 in DNA: TGTGCCTGGAGTGTAGAGGGCGGGAGAAATGAAAAACTGTTTTTT. It yields the protein CAWSVEGGRNEKLFF.

This chain uses TRBV6-1 with TRBJ1-2; D may be TRBD1 (6 bases). Germline values: CDR1 MNHNS, CDR2 SASEGT. V dropped 0 bases and J dropped 6 bases, with 17 bases sitting between them. The length of the CDR3 is 16 residues. DNA for the CDR3: TGTGCCAGCAGTGAAGCCTTTACAGGGTTCGTGGATGGCTACACCTTC. Translated: CASSEAFTGFVDGYTF.

The rearrangement joins TRBV9 to TRBJ1-4, with 8 nucleotides matching TRBD1. With V trimmed by 4 bases and J by 8 bases, 7 bases remained unmatched. Germline V gene sequence: CDR1 SGDLS, CDR2 YYNGEE. The CDR3 length is 14 residues. The CDR3 loop reads CASSPDRGGEKLFF. The DNA of the CDR3 is TGTGCCAGCAGCCCAGACAGGGGAGGAGAAAAACTGTTTTTT.